This T cell receptor (beta chain) derives from a study of response to subunit inactivated influenza vaccine. This CDR3 spans 13 amino acids. The V end was cut by 3 bases, the J end by 3 bases, with 9 bases between. The V gene's germline CDR1 is MNHEY and CDR2 SMNVEV (reference sequence). Via MiXCR, TCRdb re-called the RT-PCR reads, giving one row per CDR3 protein. The repertoire holds 450,000 to 600,000 distinct CDR3 sequences, around 8% seen once, with under 15% in the top ten. The chain is built from TRBV27 and TRBJ2-7; D is ambiguous. The origin of this receptor is a man between 50 and 75 years old who received an inactivated influenza vaccine. This sample comprised PBMCs from blood, obtained around 25 months after vaccination. Here the CDR3 reads CASSLEWGYEQYF. CDR3 DNA: TGTGCCAGCAGTTTGGAGTGGGGCTACGAGCAGTACTTC.